Here is one T cell receptor beta chain with its context. Antigen unknown. This sample was included in a study of CXCR3-negative and CXCR3-positive naive CD8 T cells. The TRB cDNA libraries were prepared by 5' RACE with UMI labels. TCRdb reanalyzed the 5' RACE reads and collapses them to one entry per CDR3 protein, without DNA. This sample contains 150,000 or so distinct CDR3 sequences. General study results and limits: Compared with CXCR3-negative naive cells, CXCR3-positive naive cells showed more hydrophobic TRB CDR3s.

The TCR comes from a human donor in good health. Some clones in this sample may be carry-over from other donors' samples. The specimen was naive CXCR3+ CD8+ T cells from blood. Subset given: CD45RO-CCR7+CD27+CD95- naive CD8+ T cells expressing CXCR3 (TNR3+).

The CDR3 here is CASSLSGVGDFYEQYF. V is TRBV5-1 and J is TRBJ2-7. CDR1 is SGHRS, CDR2 YFSETQ, per germline. This CDR3 comprises 16 residues.